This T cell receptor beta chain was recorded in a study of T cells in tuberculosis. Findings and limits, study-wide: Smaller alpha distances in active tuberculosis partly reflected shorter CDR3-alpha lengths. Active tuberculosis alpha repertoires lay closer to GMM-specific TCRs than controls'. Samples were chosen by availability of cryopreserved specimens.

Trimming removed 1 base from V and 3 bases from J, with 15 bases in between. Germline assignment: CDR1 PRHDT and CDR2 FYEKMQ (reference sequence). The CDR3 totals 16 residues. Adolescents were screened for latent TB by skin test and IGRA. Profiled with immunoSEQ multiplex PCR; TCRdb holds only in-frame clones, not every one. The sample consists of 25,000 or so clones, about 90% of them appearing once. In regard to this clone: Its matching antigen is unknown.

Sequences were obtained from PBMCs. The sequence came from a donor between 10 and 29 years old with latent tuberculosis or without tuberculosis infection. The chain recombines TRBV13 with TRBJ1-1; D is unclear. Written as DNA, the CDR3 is TGTGCCAGCAGCTTAGCCCCCCCAGGATACGACACTGAAGCTTTCTTT. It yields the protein CASSLAPPGYDTEAFF.